Below, 18 T cell receptor beta chains from the same sample are listed, as sequenced in a study of T-cell reconstitution after alpha-beta-depleted transplantation in children. Unique molecular identifiers were used to barcode this TCRbeta library. TCRdb re-derived calls from the PCR reads in MiXCR, one entry per CDR3 protein. The sample lists under 350,000 distinct CDR3 sequences; 9.9% were seen once. The sequencing used PBMCs from the stem cell graft donor, collected from the stem cell graft. All receptors derive from a human donor who donated a stem cell graft to a child with SCID.

In nucleotides, the CDR3 is TGCGCCAGCAGCTTGGGGCCGGCGACTGAAGCTTTCTTT. It specifies CASSLGPATEAFF. The chain recombines TRBV5-1 with TRBJ1-1; D is undetermined. Trimming cost V 0 bases and J 5 bases, with 8 bases left between them. The germline V gene encodes CDR1 SGHRS and CDR2 YFSETQ. This CDR3 has 13 residues. The whole variable domain, remainder taken from reference TRBV5-1 and TRBJ1-1, is KAGVTQTPRYLIKTRGQQVTLSCSPISGHRSVSWYQQTPGQGLQFLFEYFSETQRNKGNFPGRFSGRQFSNSRSEMNVSTLELGDSALYLCASSLGPATEAFFGQGTRLTVV.

This clonotype was counted many times. V and J are TRBV6-1 and TRBJ2-4, with TRBD1 matching 7 bases. With V trimmed by 3 bases and J by 3 bases, 5 bases remained unmatched. The CDR3 has 15 residues. Germline V gene lookup returns CDR1 MNHNS and CDR2 SASEGT. DNA for the CDR3: TGTGCCAGCAGTGAGGAACAGGGGATCAAAAACATTCAGTACTTC. This sequence encodes CASSEEQGIKNIQYF.

V gene TRBV9 combines with J gene TRBJ2-1; D is perhaps TRBD1 (6 bases). The CDR3 covers 15 residues. Trimming shortened V by 6 bases and J by 10 bases, and 23 bases separated the two germline ends. Germline lookup yields CDR1 SGDLS and CDR2 YYNGEE. The CDR3 sequence: CASNHRGSSGLEQFF. In DNA, the CDR3 is TGTGCCAGCAACCATAGGGGGTCCTCTGGTCTGGAGCAGTTCTTC.

The rearrangement links TRBV12-3 or TRBV12-4 to TRBJ1-6; D not resolved. With 8 bases removed from V and 8 bases from J, the gap between germline ends came to 13 bases. CDR3 size: 13 residues. Written as DNA, the CDR3 is TGTGCCAGCGGTACGAATTGGGATTCACCCCTCCACTTT. It translates to CASGTNWDSPLHF.

The chain links TRBV20-1 to TRBJ2-7; 8 bases match TRBD1. The germline gives CDR1 DFQATT, CDR2 SNEGSKA (reference sequence). This CDR3 is built from 13 residues. V was pared by 6 bases and J by 2 bases, with 6 bases of the junction left unmatched. CDR3 DNA: TGCAGTGCGGCGCAGGGGGCGGCCTACGAGCAGTACTTC. This translates into CSAAQGAAYEQYF.

CDR3 sequence (DNA): TGTGCCAGCAGCTTGGTCTGGGATGGGCCCCAGCATTTT. It encodes CASSLVWDGPQHF. V usage is TRBV5-5 and J usage is TRBJ1-5; D ambiguous. The CDR3 is made up of 13 amino acids. Germline CDR1 is SGHKS and CDR2 is YYEKEE (reference sequence). Trimming removed 0 bases from V and 9 bases from J, with 10 bases in between.

This clonotype was counted a few times. The chain employs TRBV9 and TRBJ2-1; 9 nucleotides align to TRBD2. J gave up 3 bases and V 0 bases, and 4 bases lay outside the gene matches. This CDR3 spans 16 amino acids. Germline-derived CDR1 and CDR2 are SGDLS and YYNGEE. CDR3 coding DNA: TGTGCCAGCAGCGTAGGAAGCGGGGGGATCTACAATGAGCAGTTCTTC. Its protein product is CASSVGSGGIYNEQFF.

The chain recombines TRBV20-1 with TRBJ1-5; D may be TRBD1 (5 bases). CDR3 length: 15 residues. With 0 bases removed from V and 5 bases from J, the gap between germline ends came to 14 bases. Germline loops: CDR1 DFQATT, CDR2 SNEGSKA (reference sequence). The CDR3 protein is CSARDSRGLYQPQHF. The CDR3, as DNA: TGCAGTGCTAGAGATTCAAGGGGACTGTATCAGCCCCAGCATTTT.

Only a few counts were recorded for this clonotype. CDR3 bases: TGTGCCAGCAGTTACTCGTCGGCCACTGAAGCTTTCTTT. Protein: CASSYSSATEAFF. The chain links TRBV6-5 to TRBJ1-1, with D unclear. V was trimmed by 0 bases and J by 4 bases, leaving 6 bases between them. CDR1 and CDR2 from the germline V gene are MNHEY and SVGAGI. CDR3 length: 13 residues.

J is TRBJ1-2 and V is TRBV20-1, with 8 bases that match TRBD1. The CDR3 length is 14 residues. The germline V gene encodes CDR1 DFQATT and CDR2 SNEGSKA (reference sequence). Trimming removed 0 bases from V and 1 base from J; junction bases left unmatched: 1. CDR3 loop: CSAREGQGNYGYTF. The CDR3 nucleotides read TGCAGTGCTAGAGAAGGACAGGGTAACTATGGCTACACCTTC.

This clonotype appeared many times. The chain has TRBV27 and TRBJ2-1; D is unresolved. In germline, CDR1 is MNHEY, CDR2 SMNVEV (reference sequence). Trimming pared 4 bases from V and 6 bases from J, leaving 13 bases between. The CDR3 has 14 amino acids. CDR3 protein: CASSSPLGRNEQFF. The CDR3 nucleotides read TGTGCCAGCAGTTCCCCCCTCGGGCGCAATGAGCAGTTCTTC.

This clonotype has ten or more counts. J is TRBJ2-7 and V is TRBV4-2; no clear D. The V gene lost 0 bases and the J gene lost 2 bases, with 14 bases spanning the gap. The CDR3 runs 16 residues. Germline V lookup: CDR1 LGHNA, CDR2 YNFKEQ. The CDR3 nucleotides read TGTGCCAGCAGCCAAGACGGGTGGCAAGAGACCTACGAGCAGTACTTC. Protein product: CASSQDGWQETYEQYF.

The chain is built from TRBV29-1 and TRBJ2-7; possible D gene TRBD1, 6 bases. This CDR3 contains 13 residues. The germline V and J ends were trimmed by 4 bases and 2 bases, with 12 bases remaining between them. Per germline, CDR1 SQVTM and CDR2 ANQGSEA. The CDR3 DNA sequence: TGCAGCGTTGGTGGGGCAGGGGCCTACGAGCAGTACTTC. Translating it yields CSVGGAGAYEQYF.

A few counts support this clonotype. DNA of the CDR3: TGCAGTGCTAGAGTTTTGGGGCAACCGAAAGAGACCCAGTACTTC. This codes for CSARVLGQPKETQYF. The V and J genes are TRBV20-1 and TRBJ2-5, with D perhaps TRBD1 (5 bases). Germline-derived CDR1 and CDR2 are DFQATT and SNEGSKA (reference sequence). The V gene lost 1 base and the J gene lost 3 bases, with 15 bases spanning the gap. The CDR3 is 15 amino acids.

This clonotype was counted between two and nine times. Written as DNA, the CDR3 is TGTGCCAGCAGCGTGGGACAGGGGACCACCTACGAGCAGTACTTC. Its protein product is CASSVGQGTTYEQYF. J is TRBJ2-7 and V is TRBV5-8; the match to TRBD1 covers 10 bases. CDR3 length: 15 residues. V lost 4 bases and J lost 2; bases outside the gene matches: 6. CDR1 is SGHTS and CDR2 is YDEGEE in the germline V gene.

This clonotype was counted between two and nine times. V and J are TRBV5-1 and TRBJ1-1, with TRBD1 as a possible D gene (6 bases). Trimming shortened V by 1 base and J by 5 bases, and 12 bases separated the two germline ends. Germline values: CDR1 SGHRS, CDR2 YFSETQ. The CDR3 has 14 amino acids. The CDR3 loop reads CASSLWGRGTEAFF. In nucleotides, the CDR3 is TGCGCCAGCAGCTTGTGGGGGCGGGGGACTGAAGCTTTCTTT.

This clonotype was seen more than once but under ten times. The chain carries TRBV12-3 or TRBV12-4 and TRBJ1-2; 7 positions match TRBD1. J gave up 3 bases and V 7 bases, and 8 bases lay outside the gene matches. The CDR3 loop spans 14 amino acids. CDR3 nucleotide sequence: TGTGCCAGCACCAGAGGGGACAGCTACTATGGCTACACCTTC. Translating it yields CASTRGDSYYGYTF.

This clonotype was observed at least ten times. V and J are TRBV5-1 and TRBJ2-3; D is unresolved. Between the trimmed V and J ends, which lost 0 bases and 2 bases, there was a span of 7 bases. The germline V gene has CDR1 SGHRS and CDR2 YFSETQ. The CDR3 runs 14 residues. CDR3 residues: CASSLVSTTDTQYF. For the CDR3, the DNA is TGCGCCAGCAGCTTGGTGTCCACCACAGATACGCAGTATTTT.